These 21 T cell receptor beta chains share one sample of origin, sequenced in a study of T cells in localized non-small cell lung cancer. The table came from immunoSEQ multiplex PCR; TCRdb's copy has only in-frame clones and leaves some out. The profile shows roughly 16,000 clones, 70% to 90% of them singletons. Here the sequenced sample was peripheral blood, taken before any cancer treatment. The source of these receptors is a male donor at least 60 years old with stage I lung adenocarcinoma.

V is TRBV2 and J is TRBJ1-2; 7 positions match TRBD1. The germline CDR1 and CDR2 sequences are SNHLY and FYNNEI. The CDR3 has 14 residues. With 8 bases clipped from V and 0 bases from J, the junction kept 6 bases outside the gene matches. Written as DNA, the CDR3 is TGTGCCAGCTTCAGGGGGGGTTCTAACTATGGCTACACCTTC. Translation: CASFRGGSNYGYTF.

This chain joins TRBV5-8 and TRBJ1-3; tentative D call: TRBD1 (5 bases). The CDR3 spans 13 residues. V was cut by 4 bases and J by 3 bases, with 8 bases left in between. The V gene's germline CDR1 is SGHTS and CDR2 YDEGEE. The CDR3 DNA is TGTGCCAGCAGCCGGGACGGTGGAAACACCATATATTTT. This encodes CASSRDGGNTIYF.

The genes are TRBV19 and TRBJ1-5; 9 nucleotides line up with TRBD1. CDR1 is LNHDA, CDR2 SQIVND, per germline (reference sequence). CDR3 length: 13 amino acids. Trimming took 8 bases from V and 6 from J; bases not matched to a gene: 5. CDR3 in DNA: TGTGCCAGTTCGACAGGGGGGGTTCAGCCCCAGCATTTT. It encodes CASSTGGVQPQHF.

The chain recombines TRBV7-8 with TRBJ1-1; D unresolved. CDR3 size: 15 residues. Trimming stripped 2 bases from V and 6 bases from J, with 16 bases between. The germline V gene encodes CDR1 SGHVS and CDR2 FQNEAQ. The CDR3 loop reads CASSLRTLEDSEAFF. As DNA, the CDR3 is TGTGCCAGCAGCTTAAGGACGCTCGAAGACTCTGAAGCTTTCTTT.

This rearrangement joins TRBV5-1 to TRBJ2-2; D possibly corresponds to TRBD1 (5 bases). Trimming removed 6 bases at V and 1 base at J, with 10 bases between. The CDR3 covers 14 residues. The V gene's germline CDR1 is SGHRS and CDR2 YFSETQ. CDR3 sequence (DNA): TGCGCCAGCACCTTCGGACAGAACACCGGGGAGCTGTTTTTT. Translated: CASTFGQNTGELFF.

The chain is built from TRBV19 and TRBJ2-5, with D possibly matching TRBD1 (6 bases). Germline CDR1 LNHDA, CDR2 SQIVND (reference sequence). This CDR3 spans 14 amino acids. Trimming shortened V by 4 bases and J by 1 base, and 10 bases separated the two germline ends. CDR3 bases: TGTGCCAGTAGTAGAATGGACAGCCAAGAGACCCAGTACTTC. Its protein product is CASSRMDSQETQYF. The whole variable domain, filled in from reference TRBV19 and TRBJ2-5, reads DGGITQSPKYLFRKEGQNVTLSCEQNLNHDAMYWYRQDPGQGLRLIYYSQIVNDFQKGDIAEGYSVSREKKESFPLTVTSAQKNPTAFYLCASSRMDSQETQYFGPGTRLLVL.

This chain links TRBV28 with TRBJ1-1, with D possibly being TRBD1 (5 bases). CDR3 length equals 15 residues. V lost 2 bases and J lost 3, with 13 bases in between. CDR1 MDHEN and CDR2 SYDVKM come from the germline V gene. The CDR3 loop reads CASSLNRGSYTEAFF. The CDR3 DNA sequence: TGTGCCAGCAGTTTAAATCGGGGCAGTTACACTGAAGCTTTCTTT.

The CDR3 sequence: CASRIQGTGANVLTF. CDR3 bases: TGTGCCAGCAGAATACAGGGCACTGGGGCCAACGTCCTGACTTTC. This chain uses TRBV6-6 with TRBJ2-6, with D possibly matching TRBD1 (6 bases). CDR3 length: 15 residues. Germline CDR1 is MNHNY and CDR2 is SVGAGI (reference sequence). V was trimmed by 6 bases and J by 2 bases, leaving 11 bases between them.

In its sample, this clone ranks as medium-sized (0.01 to 0.1%). The J gene is TRBJ1-6, the V gene TRBV6-5; unclear D gene. Germline CDR1 MNHEY, CDR2 SVGAGI. CDR3 length: 12 residues. V gave up 1 base and J gave up 10 bases, with 5 bases separating them. The CDR3 loop reads CASSYYGSPLHF. The CDR3 nucleotides read TGTGCCAGCAGTTACTACGGCTCACCCCTCCACTTT.

The chain recombines TRBV7-9 with TRBJ2-3; D uncertain. V lost 6 bases and J 0 bases, leaving 10 bases between the germline ends. The germline gives CDR1 SEHNR, CDR2 FQNEAQ (reference sequence). This CDR3 contains 14 residues. The CDR3 nucleotides are TGTGCCAGCAGTCTTCTTCCTAGCACAGATACGCAGTATTTT. It codes for CASSLLPSTDTQYF.

The chain links TRBV5-4 to TRBJ1-1; D is unclear. The germline V and J ends were trimmed by 3 bases and 1 base, with 4 bases remaining between them. The CDR3 is made up of 12 amino acids. Germline values: CDR1 SGHNT, CDR2 YYREEE (reference sequence). The CDR3 DNA is TGTGCCAGCAGCTACGAGAACACTGAAGCTTTCTTT. Amino acid sequence: CASSYENTEAFF.

The rearrangement links TRBV9 to TRBJ2-2; D might be TRBD2 (5 bases). The CDR3 extends over 15 amino acids. The germline V gene encodes CDR1 SGDLS and CDR2 YYNGEE. The germline V and J ends were trimmed by 0 bases and 7 bases, with 13 bases remaining between them. The CDR3 DNA reads as TGTGCCAGCAGCGTAGCGGGCGGAGGCGTCGGGGAGCTGTTTTTT. Encoded protein: CASSVAGGGVGELFF. The variable domain in full, completed from reference TRBV9 and TRBJ2-2, reads DSGVTQTPKHLITATGQRVTLRCSPRSGDLSVYWYQQSLDQGLQFLIQYYNGEERAKGNILERFSAQQFPDLHSELNLSSLELGDSALYFCASSVAGGGVGELFFGEGSRLTVL.

V gene TRBV7-9 combines with J gene TRBJ1-1, with no clear D. V was shortened by 5 bases and J by 4 bases, with 11 bases between the two germline ends. This CDR3 has 13 residues. Germline loops: CDR1 SEHNR, CDR2 FQNEAQ (reference sequence). CDR3 sequence (DNA): TGTGCCAGCAGCACCCGTGAGGCCACTGAAGCTTTCTTT. Amino acid sequence: CASSTREATEAFF.

The chain uses TRBV30 and TRBJ2-6; D uncertain. The length of the CDR3 is 14 residues. V was cut by 1 base and J by 4 bases, with 8 bases left in between. Germline V lookup: CDR1 GTSNPN, CDR2 SVGIG (reference sequence). The CDR3 sequence is CAWSEGYGANVLTF. CDR3 coding DNA: TGTGCCTGGAGTGAAGGGTACGGGGCCAACGTCCTGACTTTC.

Relative to its sample, this clone is large (0.1 to 1%). The sample holds other DNA sequences that translate to the same CDR3. The genes are TRBV5-4 and TRBJ2-1, with D unclear. The V gene's germline CDR1 is SGHNT and CDR2 YYREEE (reference sequence). This CDR3 is 13 amino acids long. V was shortened by 0 bases and J by 7 bases, with 8 bases between the two germline ends. CDR3 nucleotide sequence: TGTGCCAGCAGCTTGGCCTCGGAAAATGAGCAGTTCTTC. Translation: CASSLASENEQFF.

The chain has TRBV6-4 and TRBJ2-1; the D gene is possibly TRBD1 (5 bases). Deletions cut 2 bases from V and 4 bases from J, with 15 bases between. The CDR3 loop spans 16 amino acids. The germline V gene encodes CDR1 MRHNA and CDR2 SNTAGT. In DNA form, the CDR3 reads TGTGCCAGCAGTGACACCGACAGAGAAGTATACAATGAGCAGTTCTTC. This gives the protein CASSDTDREVYNEQFF.

This rearrangement joins TRBV28 to TRBJ1-2; the match to TRBD1 covers 7 bases. V lost 6 bases and J lost 7; bases outside the gene matches: 8. The CDR3 has 13 amino acids. Germline CDR1 reads MDHEN; CDR2 reads SYDVKM. The CDR3 is CASRTGEMAGYTF. The CDR3 DNA follows: TGTGCCAGCAGAACAGGGGAGATGGCTGGCTACACCTTC.

The chain uses TRBV5-8 and TRBJ1-1; unclear D gene. This CDR3 contains 13 residues. Trimming removed 7 bases at V and 3 bases at J, with 13 bases between. Germline V gene sequence: CDR1 SGHTS, CDR2 YDEGEE. CDR3 bases: TGTGCCAGCCCCCTAGGGTACGACACTGAAGCTTTCTTT. The encoded protein is CASPLGYDTEAFF. The whole variable domain, remainder taken from reference TRBV5-8 and TRBJ1-1, is EAGVTQSPTHLIKTRGQQATLRCSPISGHTSVYWYQQALGLGLQFLLWYDEGEERNRGNFPPRFSGRQFPNYSSELNVNALELEDSALYLCASPLGYDTEAFFGQGTRLTVV.

Turning to this clone: Other nucleotide sequences from this sample produce the same CDR3. The V and J genes are TRBV19 and TRBJ1-5; 7 positions match TRBD1. V lost 9 bases and J lost 0; bases outside the gene matches: 23. The V gene's germline CDR1 is LNHDA and CDR2 SQIVND (reference sequence). The CDR3 runs to 20 residues. Here the CDR3 DNA reads TGTGCCAGCAGCTTCGGTAGGGACAGAGGCTCGACGGATAGCAATCAGCCCCAGCATTTT. It translates to CASSFGRDRGSTDSNQPQHF.

Written as DNA, the CDR3 is TGTGCCTGGAGTGAGACTAGTGGAGAGCAGTTCTTC. It specifies CAWSETSGEQFF. The gene calls are TRBV30 and TRBJ2-1; a possible D gene is TRBD2 (6 bases). CDR3 length: 12 residues. Germline loops: CDR1 GTSNPN, CDR2 SVGIG (reference sequence). V was clipped by 1 base and J by 10 bases, with 11 bases between them.

The V and J genes are TRBV19 and TRBJ2-7; D assignment may be TRBD1 or TRBD2 (5 bases each). Germline lookup yields CDR1 LNHDA and CDR2 SQIVND (reference sequence). Trimming removed 7 bases at V and 6 bases at J, with 19 bases between. The CDR3 totals 14 residues. In DNA, the CDR3 is TGTGCCAGTAAGTTGGGGGTACAAAGGTCCGAGCAGTACTTC. Translation: CASKLGVQRSEQYF.